This entry is about one T cell receptor (beta chain). In germline, CDR1 is SEHNR, CDR2 FQNEAQ (reference sequence). CDR3 length: 10 residues. Deletions cut 5 bases from V and 10 bases from J, with 6 bases between. The sample originates from a study of blood T cell repertoires in COVID-19. In the original workflow: Amplification of reference gene primers was used by the study to estimate nucleated cell counts. Clones were read by immunoSEQ multiplex PCR, and TCRdb kept only the in-frame ones, dropping some. V and J calls and clone size are given by that table; D and trimming were obtained from the DNA. Here the sample spans about 250,000 clones, roughly 80% being singletons.

This sequence originates from a woman aged 60-70 years with active or convalescent COVID-19. The chain combines TRBV7-9 with TRBJ2-1; D is unresolved. Sequenced material: peripheral blood. The CDR3 DNA reads TGTGCCAGCAGCCCTCCCGAGCAGTTCTTC. It is translated as CASSPPEQFF.